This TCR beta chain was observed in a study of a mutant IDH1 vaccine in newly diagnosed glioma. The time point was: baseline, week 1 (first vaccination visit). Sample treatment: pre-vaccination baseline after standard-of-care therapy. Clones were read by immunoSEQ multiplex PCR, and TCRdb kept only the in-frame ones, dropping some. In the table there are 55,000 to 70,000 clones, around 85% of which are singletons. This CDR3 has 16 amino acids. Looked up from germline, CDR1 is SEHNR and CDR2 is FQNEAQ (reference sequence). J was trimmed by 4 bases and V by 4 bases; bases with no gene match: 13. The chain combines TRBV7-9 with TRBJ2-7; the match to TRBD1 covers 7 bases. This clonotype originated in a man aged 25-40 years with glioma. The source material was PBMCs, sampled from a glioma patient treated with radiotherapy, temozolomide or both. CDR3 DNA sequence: TGTGCCAGCAGCTCCTTCACCGGGACAGACTTATACGAGCAGTACTTC. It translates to CASSSFTGTDLYEQYF.